This is a list of T cell receptor beta chains from one sample in a study of T-cell reconstitution after alpha-beta-depleted transplantation in children. TCRdb processed the PCR reads anew with MiXCR; each CDR3 protein has one entry. The profile shows around 230,000 distinct CDR3 sequences, approximately 15% of them singletons. This sample comprised PBMCs, mostly from graft donor cells, obtained 360 days after TCRalphabeta/CD19-depleted stem cell transplant. The receptors shown here come from a male patient under 10 years old who had a stem cell transplant for acute lymphoblastic leukemia, so the T cells may come from the graft donor. Each CDR3 is given with its conserved first and last residue. A D gene is named only where the DNA matches it firmly. Part of the rows lack a size; the others show once, few, many or a class for expanded clones.

J gene: TRBJ2-5; D gene: .; clone size: .; V gene: TRBV20-1; CDR3 DNA: TGCAGTGCCTCAATGCGGACCCAGTACTTC; CDR3 protein: CSASMRTQYF
J gene: TRBJ2-2; D gene: .; clone size: many; V gene: TRBV12-3/TRBV12-4; CDR3 DNA: TGTGCCAGCACCCCGACTAGGGGACCCAACACCGGGGAGCTGTTTTTT; CDR3 protein: CASTPTRGPNTGELFF
J gene: TRBJ2-1; D gene: TRBD2; clone size: many; V gene: TRBV7-9; CDR3 DNA: TGTGCCAGCAGCTTATTAGTGGGAAGCGGGAGCTCTGGCAATGAGCAGTTCTTC; CDR3 protein: CASSLLVGSGSSGNEQFF
J gene: TRBJ2-6; D gene: .; clone size: .; V gene: TRBV9; CDR3 DNA: TGTGCCAGCAGCACTAGAAGTGGCAGTTTCTTCTCCTCTGGGGCCAACGTCCTGACTTTC; CDR3 protein: CASSTRSGSFFSSGANVLTF
J gene: TRBJ2-4; D gene: .; clone size: few; V gene: TRBV20-1; CDR3 DNA: TGCAGTGCTAAACTCCGGGGAGGAACCGGGTCTAGTCAGTACTTC; CDR3 protein: CSAKLRGGTGSSQYF
J gene: TRBJ1-2; D gene: .; clone size: .; V gene: TRBV7-2; CDR3 DNA: TGTGCCAGCAGCCCACAAGGGGAGAACTATGGCTACACCTTC; CDR3 protein: CASSPQGENYGYTF
J gene: TRBJ2-1; D gene: .; clone size: .; V gene: TRBV7-6; CDR3 DNA: TGTGCCAGCAGCTTAATTGGAACACGGACGAGCTCCTACAATGAGCAGTTCTTC; CDR3 protein: CASSLIGTRTSSYNEQFF
J gene: TRBJ1-5; D gene: .; clone size: .; V gene: TRBV15; CDR3 DNA: TGTGCCACCAGCAGTGGACAGCTTTATAGCAATCAGCCCCAGCATTTT; CDR3 protein: CATSSGQLYSNQPQHF
J gene: TRBJ1-2; D gene: TRBD1; clone size: .; V gene: TRBV7-9; CDR3 DNA: TGTGCCAGCAGCCTAGGACAGGGGTCCTTCTATGGCTACACCTTC; CDR3 protein: CASSLGQGSFYGYTF
J gene: TRBJ2-5; D gene: TRBD2; clone size: .; V gene: TRBV3-1; CDR3 DNA: TGTGCCAGCAGCCCGGGAGGACTAGCTCAAGAGACCCAGTACTTC; CDR3 protein: CASSPGGLAQETQYF
J gene: TRBJ1-1; D gene: .; clone size: .; V gene: TRBV7-9; CDR3 DNA: TGTGCCAGCAGCCCCGCCCCCGCAGGGGTCGCTGAAGCTTTCTTT; CDR3 protein: CASSPAPAGVAEAFF